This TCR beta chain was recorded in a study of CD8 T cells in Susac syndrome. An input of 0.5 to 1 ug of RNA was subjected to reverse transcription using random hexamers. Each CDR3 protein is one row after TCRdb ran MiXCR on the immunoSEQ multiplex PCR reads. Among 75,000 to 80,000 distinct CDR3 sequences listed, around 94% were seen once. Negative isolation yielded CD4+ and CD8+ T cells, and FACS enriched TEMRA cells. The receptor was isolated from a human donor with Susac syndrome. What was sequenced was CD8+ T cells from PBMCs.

The CDR3 is CASTGQDETQYF. CDR3 sequence (DNA): TGTGCCAGCACGGGACAGGACGAGACCCAGTACTTC. The chain links TRBV6-5 to TRBJ2-5; 8 nucleotides agree with TRBD1. V lost 7 bases, J lost 5 bases, and 3 bases stayed unmatched. CDR3 size: 12 residues. CDR1 is MNHEY and CDR2 is SVGAGI in the germline V gene.